The present T cell receptor (beta chain) was sequenced within a study of shared clonotypes between healthy human individuals (TCRdb year 2020). About the study as a whole: A few men and a couple of women, aged 18 to 49 years, made up the cohort. Leukapheresis yielded between about 0.9 and 10 billion PBMCs per donor. To estimate repertoire size and how much clonotype sharing occurs between individuals, the study deeply sequenced the blood TCR repertoires of five healthy adults. To increase sequencing depth and limit assay-specific biases, different laboratories used diverse techniques to prepare libraries and sequence TCR repertoires. For each donor, CD4 naive and CD4 memory were each given three plates, CD8 naive was given two plates, and CD8 memory was given one plate. Findings and caveats that apply to the study as a whole: Larger estimated clonotype richness was generally found for naive subsets than for memory subsets. Compared with non-shared clonotypes, the clonotypes found in all four sorted-subset donors had higher generation probabilities. Rarefaction of sorted-subset datasets indicated incomplete sequencing despite the large sequencing depth. When a few donors were compared, the shared fraction of clonotypes was around 4.6% for naive CD4, approximately 3.5% for naive CD8, roughly 2.5% for memory CD4, and roughly 0.43% for memory CD8. The genetic and exposure-history diversity represented was limited by the small number of donors. Sampling was limited to blood, and TCR repertoires in tissue likely differ from TCR repertoires in blood. Pairwise subsampling led to the expectation that sequencing depth would affect the degree of clonotype sharing among donors.

The donors were healthy, HIV-negative adults with no recently reported acute infections or vaccinations. Every donor was a Caucasian adult living in Nashville, Tennessee, USA. CD8 memory samples consisted of magnetically selected CD45RO+ cells combined with CCR7-negative CD45RA+ effector memory (TemRA) cells. After blood collection by leukapheresis, PBMCs were isolated using Ficoll-Histopaque density gradient centrifugation and then cryopreserved in the vapor phase of liquid nitrogen. Analytical flow cytometry was used to check the purity and quantity of each magnetically sorted T cell population. Each sorted fraction had its genomic DNA isolated and then quantified by UV absorbance on a Nanodrop 2000c. For this clone: Its antigen target is currently unknown. One base away there is no much larger clone; base qualities are not given.

Using the deep immunoSEQ assay, TCR CDR3 regions were amplified from genomic DNA by multiplex PCR. Extracted genomic DNA from each cell subset was distributed evenly across all wells of several immunoSEQ 96-well plates, and each plate was treated as a replicate. For sorted subsets, each replicate PCR was loaded with approximately 0.2 ug genomic DNA, equivalent to roughly 30,000 T cell genomes. Purified libraries were quantified with a Qubit 3.0 fluorometer, sized on a Bioanalyzer 2100, and re-quantified with the KAPA Library Quantification kit. Every immunoSEQ 96-well plate was sequenced on a separate single-read 150-cycle Illumina NextSeq 550 flow cell. In the paper's pipeline: Because the immunoSEQ output held only junctional sequences and lacked quality scores, the filtering could not match the filtering applied to full-length reads. To assign V/J genes and CDR3, sequences were annotated against IMGT germline references using PyIR, a Python wrapper for IgBLAST v1.9. Any read was removed if the V/J assignment was weak (E-value above 1e-6), the CDR3 was missing, or the read contained stop codons, out-of-frame junctions, or ambiguous translated residues. V3J clonotypes were defined as sequences sharing an identical inferred V gene, J gene, and CDR3 amino acid sequence. Percentage overlap between repertoires was calculated by dividing the number of shared unique clonotypes by the size of the smaller repertoire. RTK rarefaction, the Chao1 estimator, and Recon v2.1 estimates of unobserved clonotypes were used to assess repertoire richness. OLGA was used to compute generation probabilities for all TCRbeta clonotypes that the gDNA method yielded from four donors. TCRdb limited this immuneACCESS table to in-frame rearrangements with V and J called. A share of clones is missing; checked studies link under half to unresolved V genes, and the rest is unexplained. V and J calls and clone size are those listed in that table; D and trimming were worked out from the DNA. Present in this sample are hundreds of thousands of clones, approximately 96% of which were seen just once. In total, the top ten clones hold about 0.32% of the sample.

Deletion took 1 base off V and 5 bases off J, with a span of 8 bases between the germline ends. According to the germline V gene, CDR1 reads KGHSH and CDR2 reads LQKENI. The cysteine opens and the phenylalanine closes a CDR3 of 13 amino acids. Of all the DNA, just the CDR3 is kept, 39 bases in frame from base 1. This TCR was sampled from a man aged 25-45 years in good health. The sample taken for sequencing was memory CD8+ T cells sorted from blood. Read against the paper, the sample's cell subset or site label means: CD45RO+ cells pooled with CCR7-negative TemRA cells. Recombination linked TRBV18 to TRBJ2-5, and possibly TRBD2, on 5 matching bases. The DNA reads as follows: TGTGCCAGCTCACCACAGGGAGCGGAGACCCAGTACTTC. This codes for CASSPQGAETQYF.